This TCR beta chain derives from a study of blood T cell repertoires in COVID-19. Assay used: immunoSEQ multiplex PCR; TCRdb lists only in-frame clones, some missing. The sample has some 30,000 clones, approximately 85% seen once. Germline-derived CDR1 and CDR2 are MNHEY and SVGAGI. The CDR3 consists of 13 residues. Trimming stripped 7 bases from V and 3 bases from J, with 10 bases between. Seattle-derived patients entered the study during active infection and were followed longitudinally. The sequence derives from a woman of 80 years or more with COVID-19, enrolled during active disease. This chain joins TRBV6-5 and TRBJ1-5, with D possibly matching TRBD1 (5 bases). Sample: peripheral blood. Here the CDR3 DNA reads TGTGCCAGCACTCCGGGGGTCAATCAGCCCCAGCATTTT. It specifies CASTPGVNQPQHF.